Listed below are T cell receptor beta chains from one sample, sequenced in a study of shared clonotypes between healthy human individuals. Profiled with immunoSEQ multiplex PCR; TCRdb holds only in-frame clones, not every one. The repertoire holds roughly 1,500,000 clones, with approximately 98% as singletons. Source material: naive CD4+ T cells sorted from blood. The receptor set was obtained from a young man in good health. Each CDR3 is given with its conserved first and last residue. The order of the fields is J gene, D gene, V gene, clone size, CDR3 protein, CDR3 DNA. The D gene is left open where the match is weak. Size is stated for part of the rows, as once, few or many counts, or as a class when the clone is expanded.

>TRBJ2-3|NA|TRBV9|few
CASSGQGLSDTQYF
TGTGCCAGCAGCGGACAAGGGCTCTCAGATACGCAGTATTTT
>TRBJ2-3|NA|TRBV28|NA
CASSFLSDTQYF
TGTGCCAGCAGTTTCCTTTCAGATACGCAGTATTTT
>TRBJ2-5|NA|TRBV5-5|NA
CASSRGEQTQYF
TGTGCCAGCAGCCGTGGAGAACAGACCCAGTACTTC
>TRBJ1-5|NA|TRBV19|NA
CASRDPGRPSNQPQHF
TGTGCCAGTAGAGATCCGGGACGCCCTAGCAATCAGCCCCAGCATTTT
>TRBJ2-3|NA|TRBV27|NA
CASSPGRGDTQYF
TGTGCCAGCAGTCCCGGTCGGGGGGATACGCAGTATTTT
>TRBJ1-1|NA|TRBV9|NA
CASSVAKGGPLNTEAFF
TGTGCCAGCAGCGTAGCTAAAGGGGGGCCCTTGAACACTGAAGCTTTCTTT
>TRBJ2-7|NA|TRBV13|NA
CASSLFDRSSYEQYF
TGTGCCAGCAGCCTTTTCGACAGGAGCTCCTACGAGCAGTACTTC
>TRBJ2-1|NA|TRBV14|NA
CASSQVGITYNEQFF
TGTGCCAGCAGCCAGGTCGGGATAACCTACAATGAGCAGTTCTTC
>TRBJ1-1|NA|TRBV5-1|NA
CASSFRTSNTEAFF
TGCGCCAGCAGCTTTCGGACCTCGAACACTGAAGCTTTCTTT
>TRBJ2-7|NA|TRBV25-1|NA
CASSGVFEQYF
TGTGCCAGCAGTGGGGTGTTCGAGCAGTACTTC
>TRBJ2-4|NA|TRBV28|NA
CASSSRYGAKNIQYF
TGTGCCAGCAGTTCCCGCTACGGAGCCAAAAACATTCAGTACTTC
>TRBJ2-2|NA|TRBV9|once
CASSVDGPTGELFF
TGTGCCAGCAGCGTAGACGGTCCCACCGGGGAGCTGTTTTTT
>TRBJ2-7|NA|TRBV18|NA
CASSPPVAIQEQYF
TGTGCCAGCTCACCACCGGTGGCAATACAAGAGCAGTACTTC
>TRBJ2-1|TRBD2|TRBV4-1|NA
CASSQGMGGRPGDEQFF
TGCGCCAGCAGCCAAGGGATGGGCGGGAGGCCAGGCGATGAGCAGTTCTTC
>TRBJ2-2|TRBD2|TRBV19|NA
CASSIRGTGGTGELFF
TGTGCCAGTAGTATTCGGGGGACGGGAGGTACCGGGGAGCTGTTTTTT
>TRBJ1-5|NA|TRBV7-9|NA
CASSKDVNSNQPQHF
TGTGCCAGCAGCAAAGACGTCAATAGCAATCAGCCCCAGCATTTT
>TRBJ2-7|TRBD1|TRBV11-2|NA
CASSFVQGKGAYEQYF
TGTGCCAGCAGCTTCGTACAGGGGAAGGGGGCCTACGAGCAGTACTTC
>TRBJ1-1|TRBD1|TRBV5-1|NA
CASSLGPGGEAFF
TGCGCCAGCAGCTTGGGGCCAGGGGGTGAAGCTTTCTTT
>TRBJ2-3|TRBD2|TRBV5-1|once
CASSLDPGLASTDTQYF
TGCGCCAGCAGCTTGGACCCGGGACTAGCCAGCACAGATACGCAGTATTTT
>TRBJ2-7|NA|TRBV5-1|NA
CASRTLPLYEQYF
TGCGCCAGCAGGACTCTTCCCCTCTACGAGCAGTACTTC
>TRBJ2-1|TRBD2|TRBV28|once
CASSLPGGGEQFF
TGTGCCAGCAGTTTGCCGGGAGGGGGTGAGCAGTTCTTC
>TRBJ1-3|NA|TRBV30|NA
CAWSALSLGNTIYF
TGTGCCTGGAGTGCCTTAAGTCTCGGAAACACCATATATTTT
>TRBJ2-1|NA|TRBV20-1|once
CSANVPSTSLF
TGCAGTGCAAATGTGCCCTCCACTAGCCTCTTC
>TRBJ2-5|NA|TRBV30|once
CAWRDQIRETQYF
TGTGCCTGGAGGGATCAGATTCGGGAGACCCAGTACTTC
>TRBJ2-7|TRBD2|TRBV5-1|NA
CASSSGLAGSLNHEQYF
TGCGCCAGCAGCTCAGGACTAGCGGGATCATTGAACCACGAGCAGTACTTC
>TRBJ2-3|TRBD2|TRBV5-1|NA
CASSRARSGGRRQVAADTQYF
TGCGCCAGCAGCCGAGCTAGATCGGGAGGAAGGAGGCAGGTCGCCGCAGATACGCAGTATTTT
>TRBJ2-2|NA|TRBV9|NA
CASSVEVPGATGELFF
TGTGCCAGCAGCGTAGAGGTTCCAGGGGCCACCGGGGAGCTGTTTTTT
>TRBJ1-5|NA|TRBV9|NA
CASNSGQGLPQHF
TGTGCCAGCAACAGCGGTCAGGGTCTGCCCCAGCATTTT
>TRBJ2-4|NA|TRBV18|NA
CASSPGSGANLAKNIQYF
TGTGCCAGCTCACCAGGATCGGGGGCAAACTTAGCCAAAAACATTCAGTACTTC
>TRBJ2-3|NA|TRBV7-9|NA
CASSLARDTDTQYF
TGTGCCAGCAGCTTAGCGCGTGACACAGATACGCAGTATTTT
>TRBJ1-1|NA|TRBV18|NA
CASSPTGGLGEAFF
TGTGCCAGCTCACCAACCGGGGGCCTTGGTGAAGCTTTCTTT
>TRBJ2-3|NA|TRBV11-3|NA
CASSLEASDTQYF
TGTGCCAGCAGTCTTGAAGCATCCGATACGCAGTATTTT
>TRBJ1-5|NA|TRBV6-1|NA
CASSMVGDQPQHF
TGTGCCAGCAGTATGGTGGGCGATCAGCCCCAGCATTTT
>TRBJ1-4|NA|TRBV28|NA
CASSFSGNANEKLFF
TGTGCCAGCAGTTTCTCAGGGAACGCTAATGAAAAACTGTTTTTT
>TRBJ2-1|NA|TRBV11-2|once
CASSFWGNNEQFF
TGTGCCAGCAGCTTTTGGGGGAACAATGAGCAGTTCTTC
>TRBJ1-1|NA|TRBV28|NA
CASSLPGIPEAFF
TGTGCCAGCAGTCTTCCAGGGATCCCTGAAGCTTTCTTT
>TRBJ2-7|NA|TRBV6-5|NA
CASSYGDSSSYEQYF
TGTGCCAGCAGTTATGGGGACTCAAGCTCCTACGAGCAGTACTTC
>TRBJ2-7|NA|TRBV7-6|NA
CASSLRQLRDGEQYF
TGTGCCAGCAGCTTACGACAGCTAAGGGATGGGGAGCAGTACTTC
>TRBJ1-2|NA|TRBV2|NA
CASSEQGLIAAGYTF
TGTGCCAGCAGTGAACAGGGCCTTATTGCGGCTGGGTACACCTTC
>TRBJ2-5|NA|TRBV18|NA
CASSPLGTGKGETQYF
TGTGCCAGCTCACCACTAGGGACCGGCAAGGGAGAGACCCAGTACTTC
>TRBJ1-4|NA|TRBV28|once
CASSSGLLGGLFF
TGTGCCAGCAGTTCGGGCCTCCTTGGCGGACTGTTTTTT
>TRBJ1-3|NA|TRBV28|NA
CASSFPGNTIYF
TGTGCCAGCAGCTTTCCTGGAAACACCATATATTTT
>TRBJ2-7|TRBD1|TRBV10-2|NA
CASSNWDRTPYEQYF
TGCGCCAGCAGTAATTGGGACAGGACTCCCTACGAGCAGTACTTC
>TRBJ1-4|NA|TRBV6-5|NA
CASSSSIGYTNEKLFF
TGTGCCAGCAGTTCTTCAATAGGGTATACTAATGAAAAACTGTTTTTT
>TRBJ2-1|TRBD2|TRBV15|NA
CATSREAGAVYNEQFF
TGTGCCACCAGCAGAGAGGCGGGAGCCGTATACAATGAGCAGTTCTTC
>TRBJ2-5|NA|TRBV29-1|NA
CSVDPGQETQYF
TGCAGCGTTGACCCCGGGCAAGAGACCCAGTACTTC
>TRBJ2-7|NA|TRBV28|once
CASSPGSSYEQYF
TGTGCCAGCTCCCCGGGGAGCTCCTACGAGCAGTACTTC
>TRBJ1-1|NA|TRBV29-1|NA
CSAQTGSNTEAFF
TGCAGCGCCCAGACCGGATCGAACACTGAAGCTTTCTTT
>TRBJ1-2|NA|TRBV6-1|NA
CASSESRGQVDGYTF
TGTGCCAGCAGTGAATCACGGGGACAAGTGGATGGCTACACCTTC